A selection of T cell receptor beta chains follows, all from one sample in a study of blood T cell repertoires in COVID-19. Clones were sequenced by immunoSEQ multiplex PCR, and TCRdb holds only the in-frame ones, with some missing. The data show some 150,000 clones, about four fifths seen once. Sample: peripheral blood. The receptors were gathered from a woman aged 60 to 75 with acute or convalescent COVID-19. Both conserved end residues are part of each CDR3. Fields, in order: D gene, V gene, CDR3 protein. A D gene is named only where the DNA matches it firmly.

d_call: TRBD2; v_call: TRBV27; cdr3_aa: CASSLYGEGGTDTQYF
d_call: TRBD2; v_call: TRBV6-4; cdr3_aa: CASSVSGGLQETQYF
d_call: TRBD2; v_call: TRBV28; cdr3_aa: CASSLGLATRGTQYF
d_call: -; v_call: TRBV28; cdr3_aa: CASSLAPMNTEAFF
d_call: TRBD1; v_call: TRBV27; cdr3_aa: CASSQPAGTGISPLHF
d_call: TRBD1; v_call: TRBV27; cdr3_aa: CASSLTGGYGNTIYF
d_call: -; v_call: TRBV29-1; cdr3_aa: CSAEAQVSTDTQYF
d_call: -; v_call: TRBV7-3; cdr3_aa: CASSLYGSGTEAFF
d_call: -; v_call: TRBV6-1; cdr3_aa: CASRSGREGNQPQHF
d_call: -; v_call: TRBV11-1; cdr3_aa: CASSLRTIPTDTQYF